The rows below give T cell receptor beta chains drawn from one sample of a study of blood T cell repertoires in COVID-19. This table comes from immunoSEQ multiplex PCR, and its TCRdb copy is limited to in-frame clones, with some not included. The table shows roughly 190,000 clones, with about 83% occurring only once. The specimen was peripheral blood. These receptors came from a young man with active or convalescent COVID-19. Both conserved end residues are part of each CDR3. Each record gives: J gene, clone size, V gene, D gene, CDR3 DNA, CDR3 protein. The D gene is left open where the match is weak. Clone size appears in some rows only: once, few, many, or a class for an expanded clone.

TRBJ2-7 | . | TRBV6-2/TRBV6-3 | TRBD2 | TGTGCCAGCAGTTATGCGGGGGGACTCAGCTCCTACGAGCAGTACTTC | CASSYAGGLSSYEQYF
TRBJ2-5 | . | TRBV4-1 | TRBD1 | TGCGCCAGCAGCCAAGGTTGGACAGGGGGCGAGGAGACCCAGTACTTC | CASSQGWTGGEETQYF
TRBJ1-2 | . | TRBV28 | . | TGTGCCAGCAGTTTGCAGTTAGAGGGTGGCTACACCTTC | CASSLQLEGGYTF
TRBJ2-1 | . | TRBV4-1 | TRBD2 | TGCGCCAGCAGCCAAGTTGGTGGGCGGGGGGGTGAGCAGTTCTTC | CASSQVGGRGGEQFF
TRBJ2-3 | few | TRBV4-3 | . | TGCGCCAGCAGCCAAGGGCGAGGGGGGGGTGGAGATACGCAGTATTTT | CASSQGRGGGGDTQYF
TRBJ1-5 | . | TRBV7-2 | . | TGTGCCAGCAGCTTAACCTCAGGTCAGCCCCAGCATTTT | CASSLTSGQPQHF
TRBJ1-2 | . | TRBV2 | . | TGTGCCAGCAGTGAAAGTGGGGCCCGCTATGGCTACACCTTC | CASSESGARYGYTF
TRBJ2-1 | . | TRBV15 | . | TGTGCCACCAGCAGAGAACAGAGACAGGTGTACAATGAGCAGTTCTTC | CATSREQRQVYNEQFF
TRBJ2-1 | . | TRBV10-3 | TRBD2 | TGTGCCATCAGCCTCACGGGAGGTCTCTACAATGAGCAGTTCTTC | CAISLTGGLYNEQFF
TRBJ1-3 | . | TRBV19 | . | TGTGCCAGTAGCCAGGGACTCGGAAACACCATATATTTT | CASSQGLGNTIYF
TRBJ2-1 | few | TRBV6-4 | TRBD2 | TGTGCCAGCAGTGAAGTGGCGGGAGTTTCGAATGAGCAGTTCTTC | CASSEVAGVSNEQFF
TRBJ1-1 | . | TRBV11-3 | TRBD1 | TGTGCCAGCAGCTCTCGGGACAGGGGCGCCACTGAAGCTTTCTTT | CASSSRDRGATEAFF
TRBJ2-3 | . | TRBV6-6 | . | TGTGCCAGCAGTCCCCCGGGGATCCAAATCGGCACAGATACGCAGTATTTT | CASSPPGIQIGTDTQYF
TRBJ2-7 | . | TRBV14 | TRBD2 | TGTGCCAGCTCAGCCTTAGCGGGACTGATCTACGAGCAGTACTTC | CASSALAGLIYEQYF
TRBJ1-5 | . | TRBV24-1 | TRBD1 | TGTGCCACCAGTGAGCCGGGACAGGGGGACAATCAGCCCCAGCATTTT | CATSEPGQGDNQPQHF
TRBJ1-2 | . | TRBV25-1 | . | TGTGCCAGCAGTGAGGTGGGAGCTAACTATGGCTACACCTTC | CASSEVGANYGYTF
TRBJ1-2 | once | TRBV7-9 | TRBD1 | TGTGCCAGCACCGCCTCGACAGGGTTGAACTATGGCTACACCTTC | CASTASTGLNYGYTF
TRBJ2-7 | . | TRBV12-3/TRBV12-4 | TRBD1 | TGTGCCAGCAGTTTGGGACAGACCTACGAGCAGTACTTC | CASSLGQTYEQYF
TRBJ2-3 | . | TRBV7-2 | TRBD2 | TGTGCCAGCAGCTTACGCGGGAGGGCCGATGAAGATACGCAGTATTTT | CASSLRGRADEDTQYF
TRBJ2-1 | . | TRBV2 | TRBD2 | TGTGCCAGCAGGCTAGCGGATAACAATGAGCAGTTCTTC | CASRLADNNEQFF
TRBJ1-2 | . | TRBV29-1 | . | TGCAGCGGCGTCGAGGGGGATCATGGCTACACCTTC | CSGVEGDHGYTF
TRBJ2-2 | . | TRBV7-2 | . | TGTGCCAGCAGCTGGGGGACTGCTCGCACCGGGGAGCTGTTTTTT | CASSWGTARTGELFF
TRBJ1-2 | once | TRBV7-9 | TRBD1 | TGTGCCAGCAGTTCCGGACAGGGGGATTTGAGCTACACCTTC | CASSSGQGDLSYTF
TRBJ1-1 | few | TRBV19 | TRBD1 | TGTGCCAGTAGTATCCAGACAGGGGCTGAAGCTTTCTTT | CASSIQTGAEAFF
TRBJ1-6 | . | TRBV18 | TRBD1 | TGTGCCAGCTCCCTAGCTGGGACAGGGGATTCACCCCTCCACTTT | CASSLAGTGDSPLHF
TRBJ2-7 | . | TRBV30 | . | TGTGCCTGGAGTTTATCAGGAGGCTACGAGCAGTACTTC | CAWSLSGGYEQYF
TRBJ1-5 | . | TRBV5-6 | . | TGTGCCAGCAGCTTGCGAGGGCAGCCCCAGCATTTT | CASSLRGQPQHF
TRBJ2-5 | few | TRBV7-9 | . | TGTGCCAGCAGCATTCAGCGTAGCGGTCAAGAGACCCAGTACTTC | CASSIQRSGQETQYF
TRBJ1-1 | . | TRBV7-9 | . | TGTGCCAGCAGCTTCGTCATAAGGGGGGAAGCTTTCTTT | CASSFVIRGEAFF
TRBJ1-1 | . | TRBV6-5 | . | TGTGCCAGCAGTTACATGGAGGGGCCGGGCACTGAAGCTTTCTTT | CASSYMEGPGTEAFF
TRBJ2-3 | . | TRBV7-9 | TRBD2 | TGTGCCAGCAGCTCTAGGACTAGCGGGGCAACGGATACGCAGTATTTT | CASSSRTSGATDTQYF
TRBJ1-6 | . | TRBV5-1 | TRBD1 | TGCGCCAGCAGCAAAGCGCGTCCGGGACAGGATTATTCACCCCTCCACTTT | CASSKARPGQDYSPLHF
TRBJ1-2 | . | TRBV28 | . | TGTGCCAGCAGTGCTTCGGGACTCTCCCGCTCGGGCTACACCTTC | CASSASGLSRSGYTF
TRBJ1-3 | . | TRBV18 | . | TGTGCCAGCTCCCCCACCGCCGGAGGGCCACAGAACACCATATATTTT | CASSPTAGGPQNTIYF
TRBJ2-2 | once | TRBV7-3 | TRBD2 | TGTGCCAGCAGCTTAACCTTCAGGTCTAGCGGGAGCGCGAACACCGGGGAGCTGTTTTTT | CASSLTFRSSGSANTGELFF
TRBJ2-2 | . | TRBV21-1 | . | TGTGCCAGCTCCCGACAGGGGGCCTTTGGGAACACCGGGGAGCTGTTTTTT | CASSRQGAFGNTGELFF
TRBJ1-5 | . | TRBV28 | . | TGTGCCAGCAGGAGGGGGGGGACCCTCGATCAGCCCCAGCATTTT | CASRRGGTLDQPQHF
TRBJ1-6 | . | TRBV25-1 | TRBD1 | TGTGCCAGCAGTGCCTACAGGGGGAATAATTCACCCCTCCACTTT | CASSAYRGNNSPLHF
TRBJ2-3 | . | TRBV7-9 | . | TGTGCCAGCAGCTCCCAAGCGGGTTTGACAGATACGCAGTATTTT | CASSSQAGLTDTQYF
TRBJ1-6 | . | TRBV7-3 | TRBD1 | TGTGCCAGCAGCACACAGGGGGCGAAGAATTCACCCCTCCACTTT | CASSTQGAKNSPLHF
TRBJ2-7 | . | TRBV10-3 | TRBD1 | TGTGCCATCACCCCGGGACAGGGTATTTACGAGCAGTACTTC | CAITPGQGIYEQYF
TRBJ1-1 | . | TRBV3-1/TRBV3-2 | TRBD1 | TGTGCCAGCAGCCGACAGGGGAACACTGAAGCTTTCTTT | CASSRQGNTEAFF
TRBJ2-5 | . | TRBV9 | . | TGTGCCAGCAGCGATGGCAGGGGAGAGACCCAGTACTTC | CASSDGRGETQYF
TRBJ2-7 | . | TRBV19 | . | TGTGCCAGTAGTGGGGCAGGGGCGAGCTCCTACGAGCAGTACTTC | CASSGAGASSYEQYF
TRBJ2-7 | . | TRBV28 | TRBD1 | TGTGCCAGCAGTTTCACCGGGACAGGGGGGTCCGAGCAGTACTTC | CASSFTGTGGSEQYF
TRBJ2-6 | . | TRBV5-1 | . | TGCGCCAGCAGCTTGGGAGTATCTGGGGCCAACGTCCTGACTTTC | CASSLGVSGANVLTF
TRBJ2-5 | . | TRBV3-1/TRBV3-2 | . | TGTGCCAGCAGCCACGAAAGGGGACAAAAGACCCAGTACTTC | CASSHERGQKTQYF
TRBJ2-1 | . | TRBV7-3 | . | TGTGCCAGCAGCTTAACCTCCATTAGCTCCTACAATGAGCAGTTCTTC | CASSLTSISSYNEQFF
TRBJ2-7 | . | TRBV30 | . | TGTGCCTGGAGTGTGAGGTTTTCCTCCTACGAGCAGTACTTC | CAWSVRFSSYEQYF